The subject of this entry is one T cell receptor (beta chain). Its binding antigen is unknown. The record has no base qualities; no much larger clone is one base away. This specimen belongs to a study of blood T cell repertoires in COVID-19 (dated by TCRdb to 2018 to 2021). In terms of the full investigation: Samples covering the acute and convalescent phases of COVID-19 were provided by collaborators in the United States, Italy and Spain. The samples were drawn from two sources: the first 160 participants of the ongoing ImmuneRACE study, and fewer than 1,500 subjects contributed by 6 global collaborators. The repertoires were released in a freely available public database meant as a resource for research on the immune response to SARS-CoV-2. Deeply sampled blood TCRbeta repertoires from subjects exposed to, actively infected with, or recovered from COVID-19 were included in the dataset. The material from the prospective study consisted of cDNA or gDNA derived from T cells, B-cell-depleted T cells, or PBMCs. Where available, HLA class I and class II types were obtained from metadata supplied by the sample provider rather than from assay-based typing. A de-identified subject ID, COVID-19 status, age in years and sex were almost always included in the sample metadata. What the work shows at the level of the full study, not this receptor alone: The quantity of clinical and demographic metadata differed by source and by participant and was supplied without curation.

Inclusive of the bounding cysteine and phenylalanine, the CDR3 is 14 residues long. Just the 42-base CDR3 DNA is kept, in frame starting at base 1. Based on the germline V gene, the CDR1 and CDR2 sequences are SGHNT and YENEEA. Here V drops 5 bases and J drops 2 bases, and the junction holds 3 bases not matched to any gene. At one collaborating source in Seattle, patients were enrolled during active infection and were followed longitudinally through the course of disease. Collaborating institutions collected whole blood in K2EDTA tubes following their own protocols. For TCRbeta analysis, collaborators shipped samples in one of three forms: frozen whole blood, isolated PBMCs, or DNA extracted from either of those sample types. The immunoSEQ Assay, a bias-controlled multiplex PCR, was used to amplify TCRbeta CDR3 regions from genomic DNA. The original methods were these. The number of nucleated cells in each sample was estimated from the amplification of reference gene primers within the assay. To quantify the absolute abundance of each unique TCRbeta CDR3 rearrangement, sequence reads were collapsed and filtered. For each sample, productive Simpson clonality was calculated as the square root of Simpson's diversity index over productive rearrangements. TCRdb took this table from immuneACCESS and kept in-frame rearrangements with V and J called. Such tables lack part of the clones; where checked against another copy, unresolved V genes explain under half of the gap, and the rest is unexplained. V, J and clone size reflect that table, while D and trimming were determined from the DNA. The sample includes about 99,000 clones, with around nine tenths observed a single time. In total, the top ten clones hold approximately 2% of the sample.

This receptor was taken from a man aged 45-60 years with COVID-19, enrolled during active disease. The source material was peripheral blood. The chain uses TRBV11-3 and TRBJ1-3, with TRBD1 identical over 7 junction bases. The CDR3 loop reads CASSQGTAGNTIYF. The bases read TGTGCCAGCAGCCAAGGGACAGCTGGAAACACCATATATTTT.